Each of the 30 T cell receptor beta chains below was sequenced from the same sample in a study of early stage breast cancer tumors. The repertoire was sequenced with immunoSEQ multiplex PCR; TCRdb's copy has only in-frame clones and lacks some. The top ten hold approximately 12% of the sample, which has about 6,500 clones, over 65% seen once. Sequenced input: normal breast tissue next to the tumor. These receptor sequences come from a person between 50 and 60 years old with breast cancer.

J is TRBJ2-3 and V is TRBV15; maybe TRBD2 (6 bases). The germline gives CDR1 LNHNV, CDR2 YYDKDF (reference sequence). CDR3 size: 16 residues. V was shortened by 3 bases and J by 4 bases, with 17 bases between the two germline ends. CDR3 sequence: CATSRRTTRDPDTQYF. CDR3 DNA: TGTGCCACCAGCAGGAGGACTACAAGGGATCCAGATACGCAGTATTTT.

The CDR3 sequence: CASSLTSGRGSYNEQFF. DNA for the CDR3: TGTGCCAGCAGTTTAACTAGCGGGAGAGGGTCCTACAATGAGCAGTTCTTC. The rearrangement links TRBV2 to TRBJ2-1; 11 positions agree with TRBD2. Germline V gene data show CDR1 as SNHLY and CDR2 as FYNNEI. The CDR3 length is 17 residues. V gave up 5 bases and J gave up 1 base; unmatched junction bases: 7.

This clone qualifies as medium-sized (0.01 to 0.1%). The chain couples TRBV5-1 to TRBJ1-4; the D is unclear. V was shortened by 3 bases and J by 3 bases, with 12 bases between the two germline ends. CDR1 and CDR2 from the germline V gene are SGHRS and YFSETQ. This CDR3 contains 15 residues. CDR3 coding DNA: TGCGCCAGCAGCTCCACGACAATCGCTAATGAAAAACTGTTTTTT. The encoded protein is CASSSTTIANEKLFF.

The chain is built from TRBV6-5 and TRBJ2-7, with 8 bases that match TRBD1. Germline-derived CDR1 and CDR2 are MNHEY and SVGAGI. This CDR3 spans 15 amino acids. V dropped 7 bases and J dropped 4; count of bases not matched to a gene: 12. The CDR3 here is CASTSQDRGGYEQYF. CDR3 sequence (DNA): TGTGCCAGCACCTCCCAAGACAGGGGCGGATACGAGCAGTACTTC.

The chain combines TRBV30 with TRBJ2-3; 12 bases line up with TRBD2. CDR1 is GTSNPN and CDR2 is SVGIG in the germline V gene (reference sequence). J gave up 7 bases and V 1 base, and 0 bases lay outside the gene matches. This CDR3 comprises 13 residues. CDR3 DNA sequence: TGTGCCTGGAGTGGGACTAGCGGGAATACGCAGTATTTT. Protein sequence: CAWSGTSGNTQYF.

This chain links TRBV4-2 with TRBJ1-1, with a tentative D call TRBD1 (5 bases). In germline, CDR1 is LGHNA, CDR2 YNFKEQ. Between the trimmed V and J ends, which lost 0 bases and 4 bases, there was a span of 12 bases. The CDR3 runs 15 residues. The DNA of the CDR3 is TGTGCCAGCAGCCAAGATCCCGACAGCCCCACTGAAGCTTTCTTT. Protein product: CASSQDPDSPTEAFF.

This clone was seen only once. This chain joins TRBV6-4 and TRBJ1-2, with a possible D match to TRBD1 (5 bases). The germline V gene has CDR1 MRHNA and CDR2 SNTAGT. The V end was cut by 4 bases, the J end by 11 bases, with 20 bases between. The CDR3 covers 14 residues. CDR3 in DNA: TGTGCCAGCAGTGCCACCGGGACGGCCGACATTTACACCTTC. Its protein product is CASSATGTADIYTF.

The V gene is TRBV5-4, the J gene TRBJ2-1; D might be TRBD2 (5 bases). The CDR3 totals 14 residues. Germline V gene lookup returns CDR1 SGHNT and CDR2 YYREEE (reference sequence). The V end lost 6 bases, the J end lost 8 bases, and 18 bases lay between the germline ends. In DNA form, the CDR3 reads TGTGCCAGCACTACTGACCTCGGGGTCCATGAGCAGTTCTTC. This sequence encodes CASTTDLGVHEQFF.

CDR3 amino acids: CASSLGGELYEQYF. The CDR3 DNA follows: TGTGCCAGCAGCTTAGGGGGGGAGCTCTACGAGCAGTACTTC. J is TRBJ2-7 and V is TRBV11-2, with D maybe TRBD2 (6 bases). Germline V CDR1 and CDR2: SGHAT, FQNNGV. The V end was cut by 1 base, the J end by 3 bases, with 10 bases between. This CDR3 contains 14 residues.

The chain joins TRBV7-9 to TRBJ1-1; D ambiguous. The CDR3 contains 16 residues. Looked up from germline, CDR1 is SEHNR and CDR2 is FQNEAQ (reference sequence). Deletions cut 3 bases from V and 3 bases from J, with 17 bases between. The CDR3 bases are TGTGCCAGCAGCTTCGGAGTGGCGCGAGAGGACACTGAAGCTTTCTTT. It translates to CASSFGVAREDTEAFF.

The rearrangement uses TRBV7-3 and TRBJ2-7; D is tentatively TRBD1 or TRBD2 (5 bases each). V lost 1 base, J lost 6 bases, and 13 bases lay in between. Germline V gene lookup returns CDR1 SGHTA and CDR2 FQGTGA. The CDR3 loop spans 14 amino acids. CDR3 in DNA: TGTGCCAGCAGCTTAATCGGGACGTCTAGCGAGCAGTACTTC. Its protein product is CASSLIGTSSEQYF.

This clone was seen once. The rearrangement links TRBV6-6 to TRBJ1-5, with no clear D. CDR1 and CDR2 from the germline V gene are MNHNY and SVGAGI (reference sequence). The V end was cut by 0 bases, the J end by 0 bases, with 9 bases between. The CDR3 length is 16 residues. CDR3 protein: CASSYSYGYSNQPQHF. The CDR3 region has the DNA TGTGCCAGCAGTTACTCGTATGGATATAGCAATCAGCCCCAGCATTTT.

The chain carries TRBV5-5 and TRBJ2-1, with a possible D match to TRBD2 (6 bases). Germline loops: CDR1 SGHKS, CDR2 YYEKEE (reference sequence). This CDR3 has 15 residues. V dropped 4 bases and J dropped 5 bases, with 16 bases sitting between them. The CDR3 loop is CASSVIAAQNNEQFF. In nucleotides, the CDR3 is TGTGCCAGCAGCGTAATAGCGGCACAGAACAATGAGCAGTTCTTC.

This clone was found once. This chain links TRBV6-1 with TRBJ2-3, with 7 bases fitting TRBD1. The trim removed 1 base at V and 1 base at J, leaving 2 bases unmatched. Germline CDR1 MNHNS, CDR2 SASEGT. The CDR3 is made up of 15 amino acids. CDR3 coding DNA: TGTGCCAGCAGTGAAGGGGGGACAGGCACAGATACGCAGTATTTT. This translates into CASSEGGTGTDTQYF.

This clone was seen a few times. The rearrangement links TRBV20-1 to TRBJ2-7; 7 bases agree with TRBD1. Germline V gene lookup returns CDR1 DFQATT and CDR2 SNEGSKA (reference sequence). This CDR3 has 11 amino acids. The V segment lost 7 bases and the J segment 5 bases; nucleotides outside the gene matches: 5. The chain's CDR3 is CSVTQGNEQYF. The CDR3, as DNA: TGCAGTGTCACACAGGGGAACGAGCAGTACTTC.

The J gene is TRBJ1-2, the V gene TRBV6-5; D perhaps matches TRBD1 (5 bases). Looked up from germline, CDR1 is MNHEY and CDR2 is SVGAGI. CDR3 size: 14 residues. V was shortened by 1 base and J by 6 bases, with 12 bases between the two germline ends. This CDR3 is CASSYYQGIDGYTF. The CDR3, as DNA: TGTGCCAGCAGTTACTATCAGGGCATCGATGGCTACACCTTC.

This chain connects TRBV7-2 to TRBJ2-3; 16 bases agree with TRBD2. Per germline, CDR1 SGHTA and CDR2 FQGNSA. The V gene end was trimmed by 5 bases and the J gene end by 4 bases; junction bases not matched to a gene: 9. This CDR3 comprises 18 residues. As DNA, the CDR3 is TGTGCCAGCAGCCCCCAGGGACTAGCGGGAGGGCCCCCAGATACGCAGTATTTT. Residues: CASSPQGLAGGPPDTQYF.

This chain connects TRBV5-1 to TRBJ2-5; TRBD2 matches at 9 bases. The CDR3 runs 15 residues. Germline assignment: CDR1 SGHRS and CDR2 YFSETQ. Trimming took 4 bases from V and 2 from J; bases not matched to a gene: 6. CDR3 region: CASSLGTSRQETQYF. DNA for the CDR3: TGCGCCAGCAGCCTAGGGACTAGCCGACAAGAGACCCAGTACTTC.

This chain connects TRBV7-2 to TRBJ2-1, with D possibly being TRBD2 (5 bases). This CDR3 has 13 residues. Germline V gene sequence: CDR1 SGHTA, CDR2 FQGNSA. The CDR3 coding sequence is TGTGGCGGAAGCGGACCATCCTACAATGAGCAGTTCTTC. Amino acids: CGGSGPSYNEQFF.

This clone was recorded a few times. The chain employs TRBV18 and TRBJ1-1; no reliable D call. The V gene's germline CDR1 is KGHSH and CDR2 LQKENI. The CDR3 spans 12 residues. Trimming stripped 2 bases from V and 5 bases from J, with 6 bases between. CDR3 in amino acids: CASSPEMTEAFF. As DNA, the CDR3 is TGTGCCAGCTCACCAGAGATGACTGAAGCTTTCTTT.

This chain joins TRBV29-1 and TRBJ2-5, with D possibly being TRBD1 (5 bases). This CDR3 has 13 residues. Trimming pared 3 bases from V and 2 bases from J, leaving 10 bases between. CDR1 is SQVTM and CDR2 is ANQGSEA in the germline V gene. As DNA, the CDR3 is TGCAGCGTTGAGGGGCAGGGACAAGAGACCCAGTACTTC. Translation gives CSVEGQGQETQYF.

This chain uses TRBV20-1 with TRBJ1-1; TRBD1 might be the D (6 bases). Germline V CDR1 and CDR2: DFQATT, SNEGSKA (reference sequence). Between the trimmed V and J ends, which lost 5 bases and 8 bases, there was a span of 12 bases. The CDR3 is 11 residues long. The CDR3 loop is CSASQGLEAFF. CDR3 coding DNA: TGCAGTGCTTCACAGGGATTAGAAGCTTTCTTT.

This chain joins TRBV30 and TRBJ1-6; TRBD1 agrees at 8 bases. The CDR3 spans 18 residues. CDR1 and CDR2 from the germline V gene are GTSNPN and SVGIG (reference sequence). J gave up 5 bases and V 0 bases, and 12 bases lay outside the gene matches. CDR3 nucleotides: TGTGCCTGGAGTGTAAATGGAGGACAGGGAGCGAATAATTCACCCCTCCACTTT. Its translation is CAWSVNGGQGANNSPLHF.

This clone was counted a single time. The rearrangement joins TRBV7-2 to TRBJ2-3, with unresolved D. The V end was cut by 4 bases, the J end by 4 bases, with 15 bases between. The CDR3 is 15 amino acids. Germline V lookup: CDR1 SGHTA, CDR2 FQGNSA. CDR3 sequence reads: CASSSIVLRADTQYF. The CDR3 bases are TGTGCCAGCAGCTCGATAGTACTAAGGGCAGATACGCAGTATTTT.

This sequence joins TRBV29-1 and TRBJ1-1; D unclear. Trimming shortened V by 2 bases and J by 1 base, and 8 bases separated the two germline ends. The CDR3 totals 13 residues. The germline gives CDR1 SQVTM, CDR2 ANQGSEA. The CDR3 DNA follows: TGCAGCGTTGAAAAAGGCCAGAACACTGAAGCTTTCTTT. Its protein is CSVEKGQNTEAFF.

This clone was observed a few times. The gene calls are TRBV4-2 and TRBJ1-5, with TRBD1 matching 10 bases. Germline loops: CDR1 LGHNA, CDR2 YNFKEQ. V was clipped by 0 bases and J by 5 bases; unmatched bases: 4. CDR3 length equals 16 residues. The CDR3 DNA is TGTGCCAGCAGCCAAGACCCTGGGACAGGGGATCAGCCCCAGCATTTT. Translation gives CASSQDPGTGDQPQHF.

The chain is built from TRBV4-1 and TRBJ2-2, with 7 bases fitting TRBD2. V was pared by 7 bases and J by 4 bases, with 6 bases of the junction left unmatched. The CDR3 is 14 amino acids. Per germline, CDR1 MGHRA and CDR2 YSYEKL. CDR3: CASTETSFTGELFF. CDR3 coding DNA: TGCGCCAGCACCGAGACTAGCTTCACCGGGGAGCTGTTTTTT.

CDR3 nucleotides: TGCGCCAGCAGCCGAGACAGTCTGTCGACTGAAGCTTTCTTT. This encodes CASSRDSLSTEAFF. V is TRBV4-3 and J is TRBJ1-1, with D possibly TRBD1 on 5 matching bases. The V end was cut by 4 bases, the J end by 5 bases, with 14 bases between. The length of the CDR3 is 14 residues. Germline V gene data show CDR1 as LGHNA and CDR2 as YSLEER.

This clone was seen once. The chain recombines TRBV28 with TRBJ1-5, with a weak D call TRBD1 (5 bases). The CDR3 spans 15 residues. Germline CDR1 reads MDHEN; CDR2 reads SYDVKM. Between the trimmed V and J ends, which lost 6 bases and 5 bases, there was a span of 17 bases. The CDR3 DNA sequence: TGTGCCAGCAGCGGGCAGTCCACGGGGGATCAGCCCCAGCATTTT. This encodes CASSGQSTGDQPQHF.

This chain's CDR3 is CASSQEGQPTDTQYF. CDR3 nucleotides: TGCGCCAGCAGCCAAGAAGGACAGCCCACAGATACGCAGTATTTT. V is TRBV4-1 and J is TRBJ2-3; perhaps TRBD1 as D (6 bases). V was pared by 0 bases and J by 2 bases, with 9 bases between. The germline gives CDR1 MGHRA, CDR2 YSYEKL. The CDR3 has 15 residues.